Sequencing of this T cell receptor (beta chain) was carried out in a study of graft-versus-host responses after intestinal transplantation. Across the study: Anti-thymocyte globulin was used for induction in all recipients, who then took tacrolimus and steroids for two to four years. Study results and limitations: Recipient-marrow GvH clones were detected, some having first appeared in ileum or blood. Patients with graft-donor T cell macrochimerism had high graft-versus-host to host-versus-graft clonal ratios in allografts. There was an association between peak levels of circulating GvH clones and early post-transplant HvG declines.

Profiling relied on immunoSEQ multiplex PCR, and the TCRdb table lists in-frame clones only, not all of them. The sample lists under 55,000 clones, roughly nine tenths occurring once. Per the germline V gene, CDR1 is LGHNA and CDR2 is YNFKEQ. The CDR3 totals 16 residues. Trimming cost V 4 bases and J 10 bases, with 20 bases left between them. Comments on this clone: As yet, its antigen is unknown.

The sequence was collected from a human patient who received an intestinal transplant, so some T cells may come from the graft donor. The sample was PBMCs, taken 524 days after transplant. This chain connects TRBV4-2 to TRBJ1-6, with D possibly being TRBD1 (6 bases). CDR3 DNA sequence: TGTGCCAGCAGCCTTTTTCACAGGGTTAGGGGGTCACCCCTCCACTTT. Translated: CASSLFHRVRGSPLHF.